This passage covers 12 T cell receptor beta chains from one sample sequenced in a study of shared clonotypes between healthy human individuals. Naive-designated CD8 cells lacked CD45RO, were positively enriched for CCR7, and omitted terminally differentiated effector memory CD45RA+ cells. Profiling relied on immunoSEQ multiplex PCR, and the TCRdb table lists in-frame clones only, not all of them. Of 2 million to 2.5 million clones listed, 85% to 95% are singletons. Sequenced input: naive CD8+ T cells from PBMCs. The receptor set was obtained from a man between 18 and 29 years old in good health. Some clones in this sample may be carry-over from other donors' samples.

This clone was counted a single time. The chain is built from TRBV10-2 and TRBJ1-1; 7 bases map to TRBD1. CDR1 is WSHSY, CDR2 SAAADI, per germline. The CDR3 runs to 14 residues. The V segment lost 5 bases and the J segment 1 base; nucleotides outside the gene matches: 4. The CDR3 nucleotides read TGCGCCAGCAGTAACAGGGGCGGGAACACTGAAGCTTTCTTT. Amino acids: CASSNRGGNTEAFF.

The chain uses TRBV27 and TRBJ1-5; tentatively, D is TRBD1 (5 bases). This CDR3 region has 13 residues. The germline CDR1 and CDR2 sequences are MNHEY and SMNVEV (reference sequence). Trimming removed 10 bases from V and 5 bases from J, with 15 bases in between. CDR3 amino acids: CATKPWGDQPQHF. The DNA for the CDR3 is TGTGCCACGAAACCCTGGGGCGATCAGCCCCAGCATTTT.

The CDR3 nucleotides are TGTGCCAGCAGTTTACGCGGCCTCGGGGAAGAGACCCAGTACTTC. Amino acids: CASSLRGLGEETQYF. V usage is TRBV28 and J usage is TRBJ2-5; D is perhaps TRBD2 (5 bases). CDR1 is MDHEN and CDR2 is SYDVKM in the germline V gene. CDR3 length equals 15 residues. Trimming took 2 bases from V and 3 from J, leaving 13 bases between them.

V gene TRBV10-3 combines with J gene TRBJ1-1; 10 bases map to TRBD1. The ends lost 6 bases at V and 3 bases at J; junction bases unmatched: 13. The length of the CDR3 is 17 residues. Germline CDR1 and CDR2: ENHRY and SYGVKD. CDR3 bases: TGTGCCATCAGCCTCTCGACCGGGACAGGGGCGGACACTGAAGCTTTCTTT. Its protein is CAISLSTGTGADTEAFF.

The chain joins TRBV27 to TRBJ2-7; a weak D match, TRBD1 (5 bases). Germline V lookup: CDR1 MNHEY, CDR2 SMNVEV (reference sequence). Deletions cut 3 bases from V and 4 bases from J, with 19 bases between. The CDR3 length is 16 residues. The CDR3 protein is CASSFMVIGAVYEQYF. The CDR3 DNA reads TGTGCCAGCAGTTTTATGGTGATTGGGGCAGTATACGAGCAGTACTTC.

This clone came up once. The gene calls are TRBV4-3 and TRBJ2-1, with 8 positions matching TRBD2. The J segment lost 4 bases and the V segment lost 0 bases, leaving 5 bases of the junction unmatched. Germline CDR1 is LGHNA and CDR2 is YSLEER. The length of the CDR3 is 16 residues. The CDR3 DNA sequence: TGCGCCAGCAGCCAAGATGGAGCGGGAGCTTACAATGAGCAGTTCTTC. Translation gives CASSQDGAGAYNEQFF.

The chain is built from TRBV28 and TRBJ1-1; D ambiguous. CDR1 and CDR2 (germline): MDHEN, SYDVKM. V was trimmed by 2 bases and J by 3 bases, leaving 13 bases between them. CDR3 size: 15 residues. In nucleotides, the CDR3 is TGTGCCAGCAGTTTAAGGGCAGAAGGGCACACTGAAGCTTTCTTT. Encoded protein: CASSLRAEGHTEAFF.

This chain connects TRBV25-1 to TRBJ1-2; possible D gene TRBD1, 5 bases. V gave up 2 bases and J gave up 7 bases, with 20 bases separating them. The CDR3 runs 16 residues. Germline V gives CDR1 MGHDK, CDR2 SYGVNS. This CDR3 is CASSEDDQGHIGGYTF. The CDR3 DNA reads as TGTGCCAGCAGTGAAGACGATCAGGGTCATATCGGTGGCTACACCTTC.

J is TRBJ1-1 and V is TRBV6-5; perhaps TRBD1 as D (6 bases). Trimming removed 6 bases from V and 0 bases from J, with 14 bases in between. Germline V gives CDR1 MNHEY, CDR2 SVGAGI. The CDR3 extends over 15 amino acids. This CDR3 is CASRPPGALNTEAFF. For the CDR3, the DNA is TGTGCCAGCAGACCCCCAGGGGCATTGAACACTGAAGCTTTCTTT.

The genes are TRBV9 and TRBJ2-2; D might be TRBD2 (6 bases). Trimming left V 1 base short and J 0 bases short, with 13 bases between. This CDR3 comprises 17 residues. In germline, CDR1 is SGDLS, CDR2 YYNGEE. The CDR3 sequence: CASSVRSGEANTGELFF. In DNA form, the CDR3 reads TGTGCCAGCAGCGTACGGTCGGGAGAAGCGAACACCGGGGAGCTGTTTTTT.

Turning to this clone: Distinct nucleotide sequences in the sample also encode this CDR3. The chain carries TRBV28 and TRBJ1-1; no reliable D call. The CDR3 totals 13 residues. The V end lost 2 bases, the J end lost 1 base, and 5 bases lay between the germline ends. The germline gives CDR1 MDHEN, CDR2 SYDVKM. The chain's CDR3 is CASSLAENTEAFF. CDR3 DNA sequence: TGTGCCAGCAGTTTAGCAGAGAACACTGAAGCTTTCTTT.

The gene calls are TRBV6-5 and TRBJ1-1; TRBD1 might be the D (5 bases). Trimming took 4 bases from V and 1 from J, leaving 13 bases between them. Germline V gene data show CDR1 as MNHEY and CDR2 as SVGAGI. CDR3 size: 15 residues. The CDR3 loop reads CASSSPRGGNTEAFF. In DNA form, the CDR3 reads TGTGCCAGCAGTTCCCCCCGTGGGGGGAACACTGAAGCTTTCTTT.